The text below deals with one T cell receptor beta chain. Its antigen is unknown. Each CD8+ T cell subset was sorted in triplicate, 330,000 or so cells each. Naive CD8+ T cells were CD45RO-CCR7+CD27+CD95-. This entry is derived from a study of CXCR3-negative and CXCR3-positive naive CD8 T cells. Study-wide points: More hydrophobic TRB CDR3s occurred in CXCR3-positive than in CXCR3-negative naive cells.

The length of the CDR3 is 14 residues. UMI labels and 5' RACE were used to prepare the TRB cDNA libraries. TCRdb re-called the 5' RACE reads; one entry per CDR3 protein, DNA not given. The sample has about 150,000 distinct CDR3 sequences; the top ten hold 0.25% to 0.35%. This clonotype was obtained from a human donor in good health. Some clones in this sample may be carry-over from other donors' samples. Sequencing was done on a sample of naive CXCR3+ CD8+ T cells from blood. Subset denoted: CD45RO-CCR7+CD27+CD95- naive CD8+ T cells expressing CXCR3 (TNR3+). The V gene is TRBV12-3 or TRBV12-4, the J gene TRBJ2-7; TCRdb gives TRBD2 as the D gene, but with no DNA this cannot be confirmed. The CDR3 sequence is CASTPGTRPYEQYF.